This T cell receptor (beta chain) was found in a study of T-cell memory formation after mild COVID-19. Study-level findings and limits: Among clones contracting day 15 to 85, CD4/CD8 was balanced, whereas later expanders leaned CD4+.

Employing constant-segment primers, 5'RACE generated TCR alpha and TCR beta cDNA libraries bearing sample barcodes and UMIs. TCRdb itself ran the 5' RACE reads through MiXCR, one entry per CDR3 protein. The sample records hundreds of thousands of distinct CDR3 sequences, approximately 15% being singletons. Germline CDR1 is LNHDA and CDR2 is SQIVND (reference sequence). Trimming removed 5 bases from V and 6 bases from J, with 10 bases in between. The CDR3 contains 13 residues. This clonotype appeared a few times. The antigen is unknown. The origin of this receptor is a man aged 18 to 35 who had mild COVID-19 (a few samples of this study predate the infection). Cell type and time point are not known. Sample: PBMCs or a T cell subset sorted from them (not recorded which). The V and J genes are TRBV19 and TRBJ2-2, with D perhaps matching TRBD2 (5 bases). The CDR3 spells CASSRRGPGELFF. In DNA form, the CDR3 reads TGTGCCAGTAGTCGACGGGGTCCCGGGGAGCTGTTTTTT. Full variable domain (outside the CDR3, taken from reference TRBV19 and TRBJ2-2): DGGITQSPKYLFRKEGQNVTLSCEQNLNHDAMYWYRQDPGQGLRLIYYSQIVNDFQKGDIAEGYSVSREKKESFPLTVTSAQKNPTAFYLCASSRRGPGELFFGEGSRLTVL.